These 3 T cell receptor beta chains originate from one sample sequenced in a study of OX40 agonist ivuxolimab in advanced cancers. Measured with immunoSEQ multiplex PCR; TCRdb has only the in-frame clones, and not every one. This sample has 55,000 to 70,000 clones; about four fifths occur once, and the top ten carry about 4.5%. The sequenced sample was CD4+ or CD8+ T cells sorted from blood, obtained in a trial of the OX40 agonist ivuxolimab. All receptors come from an adult with an advanced solid tumor such as melanoma, head and neck, liver or kidney cancer.

This clone was found a few times. This rearrangement joins TRBV2 to TRBJ2-7; D gene ambiguous. The CDR3 totals 13 residues. Germline assignment: CDR1 SNHLY and CDR2 FYNNEI. Trimming removed 6 bases at V and 5 bases at J, with 14 bases between. The CDR3 loop reads CASSFTEVDEQYF. The DNA of the CDR3 is TGTGCCAGCAGCTTTACTGAAGTGGACGAGCAGTACTTC.

This clone was detected a few times. The chain joins TRBV19 to TRBJ1-1, with D perhaps matching TRBD1 (5 bases). V gave up 5 bases and J gave up 4 bases, with 11 bases separating them. The CDR3 spans 13 residues. CDR1 and CDR2 from the germline V gene are LNHDA and SQIVND (reference sequence). The CDR3 DNA is TGTGCCAGTAGTGAACAGGTGGGCACTGAAGCTTTCTTT. Protein sequence: CASSEQVGTEAFF.

V usage is TRBV19 and J usage is TRBJ1-2; a weak D match, TRBD1 (5 bases). Trimming stripped 3 bases from V and 2 bases from J, with 10 bases between. The CDR3 covers 14 residues. Germline-derived CDR1 and CDR2 are LNHDA and SQIVND (reference sequence). The CDR3 coding sequence is TGTGCCAGTAGTATCGGGGGGATAAACTATGGCTACACCTTC. Translating it yields CASSIGGINYGYTF.